Detailed here is one TCR beta chain. Its target is not known. The TCR beta libraries were generated through quantitative 5'-RACE incorporating molecular barcodes. TCRdb itself ran the 5' RACE reads through MiXCR, one entry per CDR3 protein. The sample lists about 360,000 distinct CDR3 sequences, 20% occurring once. The sample is drawn from a study of CD8 T cells in ankylosing spondylitis. General study points: Significant enrichment of disease-linked clones was reportedly seen in matched ankylosing spondylitis synovial fluid.

The ends lost 6 bases at V and 2 bases at J; junction bases unmatched: 9. CDR1 SGHVS and CDR2 FQNEAQ come from the germline V gene. This CDR3 contains 16 residues. The receptor was derived from a male donor with ankylosing spondylitis or in good health (not recorded which). The chain couples TRBV7-8 to TRBJ2-5, with TRBD1 matching 10 bases. The sample taken for sequencing was blood, either unsorted or a sorted T cell fraction (not recorded which). This CDR3 reads CASSRRQGALQETQYF. Written as DNA, the CDR3 is TGTGCCAGCAGTCGTCGACAGGGGGCCCTTCAAGAGACCCAGTACTTC.